These 21 T cell receptor beta chains share one sample of origin, sequenced in a study of shared clonotypes between healthy human individuals. Selected positively for CCR7 and CD45RO-negative, naive CD8 cells excluded terminally differentiated effector memory CD45RA+ cells. Some clones are missing from TCRdb's copy, which holds only in-frame ones; the method was immunoSEQ multiplex PCR. The sample yields some 800,000 clones, about 91% seen once. Input material: naive CD8+ T cells sorted from blood. The receptors were sampled from a man aged 30 to 45 in good health.

The rearrangement uses TRBV7-9 and TRBJ1-1; the D is unclear. V was pared by 4 bases and J by 1 base, with 16 bases between. This CDR3 spans 16 amino acids. Germline CDR1 reads SEHNR; CDR2 reads FQNEAQ (reference sequence). The chain's CDR3 is CASSSPRWGTNTEAFF. CDR3 bases: TGTGCCAGCAGCTCACCTAGGTGGGGAACGAACACTGAAGCTTTCTTT.

This chain joins TRBV15 and TRBJ1-3; 10 bases are a match to TRBD1. The CDR3 is made up of 20 amino acids. V gave up 2 bases and J gave up 2 bases; unmatched junction bases: 15. CDR1 and CDR2 (germline): LNHNV, YYDKDF (reference sequence). The CDR3 loop is CATSRSLGTGALSAGNTIYF. The CDR3 DNA reads as TGTGCCACCAGCAGATCGCTGGGGACAGGGGCGCTATCCGCTGGAAACACCATATATTTT.

This clone was recorded a few times. This sequence joins TRBV7-9 and TRBJ2-7; D may match TRBD1 or TRBD2 (5 bases each). V was clipped by 4 bases and J by 9 bases, with 13 bases between them. Germline CDR1 SEHNR, CDR2 FQNEAQ (reference sequence). The CDR3 is 12 residues long. Here the CDR3 reads CASSSWERGQYF. CDR3 DNA: TGTGCCAGCAGCTCTTGGGAGAGGGGGCAGTACTTC.

The chain combines TRBV28 with TRBJ2-1; D gene unclear. The CDR3 is made up of 14 amino acids. V lost 3 bases to trimming and J lost 4 bases, with 10 bases between them. Germline CDR1 MDHEN, CDR2 SYDVKM. In DNA form, the CDR3 reads TGTGCCAGCAGTTTTCGCGGCCTATACAATGAGCAGTTCTTC. As protein: CASSFRGLYNEQFF.

The chain has TRBV11-1 and TRBJ1-1; D call uncertain. Between the trimmed V and J ends, which lost 4 bases and 5 bases, there was a span of 8 bases. CDR3 length: 12 residues. Germline lookup yields CDR1 SGHAT and CDR2 FQDESV (reference sequence). CDR3 residues: CASSYLETEAFF. The CDR3, as DNA: TGTGCCAGCAGCTACCTGGAAACTGAAGCTTTCTTT.

The chain couples TRBV9 to TRBJ2-2, with D perhaps matching TRBD1 (5 bases). Germline CDR1 reads SGDLS; CDR2 reads YYNGEE. Between the trimmed V and J ends, which lost 1 base and 6 bases, there was a span of 10 bases. The CDR3 spans 14 residues. The CDR3 DNA sequence: TGTGCCAGCAGCGTACTTAAGGGGCCCGGGGAGCTGTTTTTT. Its translation is CASSVLKGPGELFF.

This chain uses TRBV7-9 with TRBJ1-4, with 8 bases that match TRBD1. The CDR3 loop spans 18 amino acids. Germline values: CDR1 SEHNR, CDR2 FQNEAQ (reference sequence). With V trimmed by 4 bases and J by 4 bases, 14 bases remained unmatched. CDR3 nucleotide sequence: TGTGCCAGCAGCTCCCCACGGCAGGGGGCCTCTTATAATGAAAAACTGTTTTTT. This codes for CASSSPRQGASYNEKLFF.

This chain uses TRBV6-6 with TRBJ1-2; TRBD1 is a possible D gene (6 bases). Germline V CDR1 and CDR2: MNHNY, SVGAGI (reference sequence). Trimming removed 1 base from V and 3 bases from J, with 15 bases in between. The CDR3 runs 16 residues. The CDR3 here is CASSYLLRGKDYGYTF. The CDR3, as DNA: TGTGCCAGCAGTTACTTATTAAGGGGGAAGGACTATGGCTACACCTTC.

The chain uses TRBV7-9 and TRBJ1-1; no reliable D call. CDR3 size: 15 residues. Deletions cut 0 bases from V and 6 bases from J, with 14 bases between. CDR1 and CDR2 from the germline V gene are SEHNR and FQNEAQ (reference sequence). The CDR3 protein is CASSLAPLTKPEAFF. In nucleotides, the CDR3 is TGTGCCAGCAGCTTAGCACCACTGACCAAGCCTGAAGCTTTCTTT.

This chain connects TRBV4-3 to TRBJ2-3, with 10 bases matching TRBD1. The germline V gene has CDR1 LGHNA and CDR2 YSLEER. This CDR3 is 15 amino acids long. J was trimmed by 3 bases and V by 1 base; bases with no gene match: 1. CDR3 protein: CASSQGTGGTDTQYF. The CDR3 DNA reads as TGCGCCAGCAGCCAAGGGACAGGGGGGACAGATACGCAGTATTTT.

This clone was counted once. The chain is built from TRBV7-8 and TRBJ1-5; TRBD1 agrees at 9 bases. Germline V lookup: CDR1 SGHVS, CDR2 FQNEAQ. Trimming at V came to 5 bases and at J to 4 bases, leaving 12 bases not matched to a gene. The CDR3 runs to 17 residues. The CDR3 reads CASSPGGTGSANQPQHF. DNA of the CDR3: TGTGCCAGCAGCCCAGGCGGGACAGGGTCGGCGAATCAGCCCCAGCATTTT.

The V call is TRBV15, the J call TRBJ2-1; perhaps TRBD2 as D (6 bases). The germline V gene encodes CDR1 LNHNV and CDR2 YYDKDF (reference sequence). The V and J ends lost 5 bases and 8 bases respectively, with 37 bases between them. The CDR3 loop spans 21 amino acids. CDR3 amino acids: CATSGNVRDGSDQLVSYEQFF. In nucleotides, the CDR3 is TGTGCCACCAGCGGAAACGTTAGGGACGGGAGTGACCAGCTGGTTAGTTATGAGCAGTTCTTC.

This chain connects TRBV4-1 to TRBJ2-7, with 9 bases lining up with TRBD1. CDR3 length: 15 residues. The ends lost 4 bases at V and 2 bases at J; junction bases unmatched: 6. Germline assignment: CDR1 MGHRA and CDR2 YSYEKL. The CDR3 loop is CASSRTGTGPYEQYF. The CDR3 DNA reads TGCGCCAGCAGCCGGACCGGGACAGGGCCCTACGAGCAGTACTTC.

Here the CDR3 reads CSVDIPGGIYNEQFF. CDR3 nucleotides: TGCAGCGTTGACATCCCTGGCGGGATTTACAATGAGCAGTTCTTC. V and J are TRBV29-1 and TRBJ2-1; a possible D gene is TRBD2 (6 bases). This CDR3 region has 15 residues. Germline loops: CDR1 SQVTM, CDR2 ANQGSEA. Trimming cost V 3 bases and J 4 bases, with 16 bases left between them.

The V call is TRBV4-1, the J call TRBJ2-1, with D tentatively TRBD2 (5 bases). Germline CDR1 reads MGHRA; CDR2 reads YSYEKL. Trimming took 0 bases from V and 3 from J, leaving 12 bases between them. This CDR3 spans 16 amino acids. The CDR3 DNA sequence: TGCGCCAGCAGCCAAGATTGGGCGGGCATCTACAATGAGCAGTTCTTC. Its protein is CASSQDWAGIYNEQFF.

This clone has only one observation. The CDR3 bases are TGCGCCAGCAGCCAAGAGGAGGTCTACGAGCAGTACTTC. It specifies CASSQEEVYEQYF. The genes are TRBV4-1 and TRBJ2-7, with D perhaps matching TRBD2 (5 bases). Trimming removed 0 bases at V and 3 bases at J, with 6 bases between. The CDR3 has 13 amino acids. The V gene's germline CDR1 is MGHRA and CDR2 YSYEKL.

This chain links TRBV7-9 with TRBJ2-1; D is undetermined. CDR1 SEHNR and CDR2 FQNEAQ come from the germline V gene (reference sequence). Trimming removed 0 bases from V and 10 bases from J, with 7 bases in between. CDR3 size: 12 residues. DNA for the CDR3: TGTGCCAGCAGCTTAGCACCCGGGGAGCAGTTCTTC. It codes for CASSLAPGEQFF.

CDR3 bases: TGTGCCAGCAGCTGGACAGTCTCCTACGAGCAGTACTTC. Amino acids: CASSWTVSYEQYF. This chain joins TRBV5-5 and TRBJ2-7; TRBD1 might be the D (6 bases). Trimming shortened V by 3 bases and J by 0 bases, and 7 bases separated the two germline ends. The CDR3 has 13 amino acids. CDR1 is SGHKS and CDR2 is YYEKEE in the germline V gene (reference sequence). The whole variable domain, filled in from reference TRBV5-5 and TRBJ2-7, reads DAGVTQSPTHLIKTRGQQVTLRCSPISGHKSVSWYQQVLGQGPQFIFQYYEKEERGRGNFPDRFSARQFPNYSSELNVNALLLGDSALYLCASSWTVSYEQYFGPGTRLTVT.

As DNA, the CDR3 is TGTGCCAGCAGCCGAAATAGACAGTATTCGGGGGAGCAGTACTTC. This translates into CASSRNRQYSGEQYF. The chain uses TRBV11-2 and TRBJ2-7; TRBD1 or TRBD2 may be the D gene (5 bases each). Trimming stripped 5 bases from V and 7 bases from J, with 21 bases between. Germline V gives CDR1 SGHAT, CDR2 FQNNGV. The CDR3 consists of 15 residues.

Of note for this clone: Other DNA sequences in this sample translate to the same CDR3. The chain carries TRBV4-1 and TRBJ1-1, with D unresolved. V was cut by 2 bases and J by 5 bases, with 6 bases left in between. This CDR3 has 12 residues. The V gene's germline CDR1 is MGHRA and CDR2 YSYEKL. CDR3 in DNA: TGCGCCAGCAGCCAATCGGGAACTGAAGCTTTCTTT. It is translated as CASSQSGTEAFF.

The genes are TRBV19 and TRBJ1-5; D is uncertain. Germline V lookup: CDR1 LNHDA, CDR2 SQIVND (reference sequence). There are 15 residues in the CDR3. V was clipped by 5 bases and J by 5 bases, with 16 bases between them. In nucleotides, the CDR3 is TGTGCCAGTAGTGATGCCTGGACCACGGATCAGCCCCAGCATTTT. Protein: CASSDAWTTDQPQHF.